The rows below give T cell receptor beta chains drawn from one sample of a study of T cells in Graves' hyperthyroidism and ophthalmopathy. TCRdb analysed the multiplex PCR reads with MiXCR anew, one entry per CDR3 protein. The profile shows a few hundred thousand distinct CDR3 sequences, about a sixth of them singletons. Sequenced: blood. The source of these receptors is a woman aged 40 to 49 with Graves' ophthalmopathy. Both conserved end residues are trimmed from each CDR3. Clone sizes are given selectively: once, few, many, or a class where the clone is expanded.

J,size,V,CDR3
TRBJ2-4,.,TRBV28,ASSPRVSGPLKNIQY
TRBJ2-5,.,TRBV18,ASSPGLGTGAGETQY
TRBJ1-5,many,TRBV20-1,SAGTGNLDQPQH
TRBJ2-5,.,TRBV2,ASRAGGETQY
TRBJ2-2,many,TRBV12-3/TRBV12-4,AIGAGGVTGELF
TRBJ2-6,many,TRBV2,ASRGGGHRYAGANVLT
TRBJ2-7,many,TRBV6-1,ASSAAGGGPSEQY
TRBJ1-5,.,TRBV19,ASSKGVYQPQH
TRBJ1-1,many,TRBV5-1,ASSLYLGGKMNTEAF
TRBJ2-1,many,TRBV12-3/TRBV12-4,ASSPAGSRDEQF
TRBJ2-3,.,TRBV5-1,ASSKGQLTNTDTQY
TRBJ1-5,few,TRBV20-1,SACQGNQPQH
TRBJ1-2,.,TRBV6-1,ASSERGARGGYT
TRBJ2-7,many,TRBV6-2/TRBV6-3,ASRLEDRVNYEQY
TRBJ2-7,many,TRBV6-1,ASSSPSTNYEQY
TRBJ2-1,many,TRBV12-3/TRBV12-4,ASSRPTMASYNEQF
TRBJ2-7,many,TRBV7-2,ASSLMVGYEQY
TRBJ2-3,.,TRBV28,ASTPDSTDTQY
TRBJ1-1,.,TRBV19,ASSPRNQGITEAF
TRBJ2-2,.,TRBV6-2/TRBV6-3,ASTTSPAGTGELF
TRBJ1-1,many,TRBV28,ASSPQWGEAF
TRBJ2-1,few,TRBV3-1,ASSPQPGGSAIGQF
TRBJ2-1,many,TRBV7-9,ASSSDLTAHEQF
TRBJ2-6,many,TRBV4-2,ASSLDSGANVLT
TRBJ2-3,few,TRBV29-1,SVDRGAWDTQY
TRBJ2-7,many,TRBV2,ASSEVGQGSYEQY
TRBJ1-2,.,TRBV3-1,ASSAEGRERYGYT
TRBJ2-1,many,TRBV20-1,SALTSGRNFEQF
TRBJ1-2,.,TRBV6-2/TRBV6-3,ASSAGGGAYT
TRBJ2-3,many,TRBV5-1,ASSLERGTDTQY
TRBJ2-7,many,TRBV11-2,ASSLTSITYEQY
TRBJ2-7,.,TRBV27,ASSLVAGSPYEQY
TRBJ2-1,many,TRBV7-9,ASSSREGRVDNEQF
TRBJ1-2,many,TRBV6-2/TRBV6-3,ASSWDSTIYGYT
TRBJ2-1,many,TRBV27,ASSPHHSNEQF
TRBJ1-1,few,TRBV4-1,ASSQDYGNTEAF
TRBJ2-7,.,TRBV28,ASSFPGGGRPYEQY
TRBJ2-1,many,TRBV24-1,ATSQGSSDEQF
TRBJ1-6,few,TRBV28,ASSFGTGNSPLH
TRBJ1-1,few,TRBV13,ASSFSRTGELNTEAF
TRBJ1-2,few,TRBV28,ASSFRRTGYGYT
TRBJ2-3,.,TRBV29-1,SVDGTSGDDTDTQY
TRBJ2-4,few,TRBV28,ASSLSLAGGDIQY
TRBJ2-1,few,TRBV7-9,ASSLGLAGVWGFNEQF